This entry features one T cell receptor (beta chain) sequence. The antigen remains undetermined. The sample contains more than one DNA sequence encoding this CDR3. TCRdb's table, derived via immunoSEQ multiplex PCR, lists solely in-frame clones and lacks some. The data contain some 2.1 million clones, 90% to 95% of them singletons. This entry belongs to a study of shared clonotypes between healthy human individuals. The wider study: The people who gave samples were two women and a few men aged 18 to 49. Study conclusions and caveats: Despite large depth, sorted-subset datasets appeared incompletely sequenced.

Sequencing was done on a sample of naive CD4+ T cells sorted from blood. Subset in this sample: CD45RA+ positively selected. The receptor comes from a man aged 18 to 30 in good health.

The CDR3 bases are TGTGCCAGCAGCTTGGAACGGGAAGAGACCCAGTACTTC. This sequence encodes CASSLEREETQYF. This sequence joins TRBV7-2 and TRBJ2-5; unclear D gene. The CDR3 runs 13 residues. Germline V lookup: CDR1 SGHTA, CDR2 FQGNSA. The germline V and J ends were trimmed by 3 bases and 3 bases, with 8 bases remaining between them.